This record looks at one T cell receptor beta chain sequence and its context. As originally analysed: For nucleated cells, counts were estimated from reference gene primer amplification. Here immunoSEQ multiplex PCR was the method, and the copy in TCRdb shows in-frame clones only, minus some. That table gives V, J and clone size, and the DNA gave D and trimming. The data contain 95,000 to 150,000 clones, approximately 90% of them singletons. This sample is drawn from a study of blood T cell repertoires in COVID-19. Study at large: T cells, B-cell-depleted T cells, or PBMCs supplied cDNA or gDNA.

The CDR3 is 14 amino acids. Trimming pared 0 bases from V and 8 bases from J, leaving 11 bases between. Germline V gene lookup returns CDR1 SGHDT and CDR2 YYEEEE. This sequence originates from a man aged 35 to 55 with acute or convalescent COVID-19. This chain uses TRBV5-6 with TRBJ1-4, with unresolved D. The sample taken for sequencing was peripheral blood. The CDR3 nucleotides read TGTGCCAGCAGCTTGGTAGGGAGAGTGGAAAAACTGTTTTTT. Translation: CASSLVGRVEKLFF.